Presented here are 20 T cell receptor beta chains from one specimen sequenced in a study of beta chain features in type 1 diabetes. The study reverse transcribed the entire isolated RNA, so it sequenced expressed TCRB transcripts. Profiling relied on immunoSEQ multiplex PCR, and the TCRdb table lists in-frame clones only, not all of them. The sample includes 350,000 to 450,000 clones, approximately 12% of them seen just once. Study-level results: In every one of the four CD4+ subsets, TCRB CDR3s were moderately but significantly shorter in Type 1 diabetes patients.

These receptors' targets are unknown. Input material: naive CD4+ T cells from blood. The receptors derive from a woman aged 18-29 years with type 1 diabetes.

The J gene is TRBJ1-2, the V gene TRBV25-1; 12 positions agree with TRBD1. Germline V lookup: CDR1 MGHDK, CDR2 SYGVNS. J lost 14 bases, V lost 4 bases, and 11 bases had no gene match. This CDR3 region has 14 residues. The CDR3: CASSATGTGGPTTF. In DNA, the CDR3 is TGTGCCAGCAGTGCAACCGGGACAGGGGGCCCTACGACCTTC.

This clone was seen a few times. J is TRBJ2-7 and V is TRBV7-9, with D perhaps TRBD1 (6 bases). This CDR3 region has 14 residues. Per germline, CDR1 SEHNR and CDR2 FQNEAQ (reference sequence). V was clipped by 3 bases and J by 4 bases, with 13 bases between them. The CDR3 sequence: CASSLGDQGYEQYF. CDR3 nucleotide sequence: TGTGCCAGCAGCTTGGGGGACCAGGGGTACGAGCAGTACTTC.

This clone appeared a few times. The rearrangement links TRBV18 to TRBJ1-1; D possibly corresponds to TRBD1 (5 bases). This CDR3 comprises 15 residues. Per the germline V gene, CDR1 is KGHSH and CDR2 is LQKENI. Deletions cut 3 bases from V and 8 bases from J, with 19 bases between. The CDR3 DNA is TGTGCCAGCTCACCCCCGCGATTAAGACAGCGCGAAGCTTTCTTT. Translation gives CASSPPRLRQREAFF.

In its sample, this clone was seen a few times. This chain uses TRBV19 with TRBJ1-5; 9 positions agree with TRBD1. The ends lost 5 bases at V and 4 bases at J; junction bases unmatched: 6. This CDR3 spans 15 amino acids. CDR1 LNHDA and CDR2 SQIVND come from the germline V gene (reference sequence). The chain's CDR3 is CASSPGTGYNQPQHF. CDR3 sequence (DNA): TGTGCCAGTAGTCCCGGGACAGGGTATAATCAGCCCCAGCATTTT.

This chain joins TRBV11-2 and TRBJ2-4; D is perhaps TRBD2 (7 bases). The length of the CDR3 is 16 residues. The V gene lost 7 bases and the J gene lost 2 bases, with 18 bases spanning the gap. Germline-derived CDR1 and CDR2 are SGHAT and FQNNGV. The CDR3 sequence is CASTKGGGIPKNIQYF. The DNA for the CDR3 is TGTGCCAGCACCAAGGGGGGGGGAATACCCAAAAACATTCAGTACTTC.

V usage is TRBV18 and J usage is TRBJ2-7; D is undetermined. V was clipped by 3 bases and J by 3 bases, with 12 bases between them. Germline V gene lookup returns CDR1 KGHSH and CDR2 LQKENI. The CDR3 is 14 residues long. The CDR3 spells CASSPPVSGYEQYF. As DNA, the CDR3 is TGTGCCAGCTCACCTCCCGTGTCGGGCTACGAGCAGTACTTC.

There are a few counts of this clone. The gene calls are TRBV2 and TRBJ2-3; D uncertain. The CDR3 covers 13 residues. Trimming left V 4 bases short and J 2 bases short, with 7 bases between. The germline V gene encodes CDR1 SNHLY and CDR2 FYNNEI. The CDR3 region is CASSGHHTDTQYF. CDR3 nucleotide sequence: TGTGCCAGCAGTGGACACCACACAGATACGCAGTATTTT.

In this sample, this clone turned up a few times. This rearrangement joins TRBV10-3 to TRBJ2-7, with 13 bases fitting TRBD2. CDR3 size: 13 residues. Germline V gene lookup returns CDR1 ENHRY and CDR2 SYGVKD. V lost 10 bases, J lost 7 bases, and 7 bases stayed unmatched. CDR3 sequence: CATKLAGGEEQYF. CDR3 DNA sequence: TGTGCCACCAAACTAGCGGGAGGGGAAGAGCAGTACTTC.

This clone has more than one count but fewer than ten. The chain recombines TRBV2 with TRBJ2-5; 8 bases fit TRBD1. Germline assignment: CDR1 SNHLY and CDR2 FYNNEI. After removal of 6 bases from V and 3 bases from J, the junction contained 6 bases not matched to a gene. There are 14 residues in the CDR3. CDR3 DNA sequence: TGTGCCAGCAGGGGCTACAGGGGGAAAGAGACCCAGTACTTC. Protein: CASRGYRGKETQYF.

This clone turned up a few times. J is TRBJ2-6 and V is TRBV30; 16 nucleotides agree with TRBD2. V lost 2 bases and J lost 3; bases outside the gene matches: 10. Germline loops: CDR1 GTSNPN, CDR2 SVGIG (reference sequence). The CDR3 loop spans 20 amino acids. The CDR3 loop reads CAWSRRGTSGRARGANVLTF. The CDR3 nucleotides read TGTGCCTGGAGTCGCCGAGGGACTAGCGGGAGGGCTCGTGGGGCCAACGTCCTGACTTTC.

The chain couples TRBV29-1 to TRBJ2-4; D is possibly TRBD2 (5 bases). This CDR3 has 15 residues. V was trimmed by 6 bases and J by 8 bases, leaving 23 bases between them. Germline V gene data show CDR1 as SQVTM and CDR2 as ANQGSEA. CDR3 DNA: TGCAGCGTGACCCCGGACTCCACCTTCTCGGACATTCAGTACTTC. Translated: CSVTPDSTFSDIQYF.

CDR3 loop: CASSRTLLLGGMGEQYF. The CDR3 coding sequence is TGTGCCAGCAGCCGGACCCTACTCCTAGGCGGGATGGGTGAGCAGTACTTC. The chain carries TRBV7-2 and TRBJ2-7; D perhaps matches TRBD2 (6 bases). V was cut by 5 bases and J by 7 bases, with 27 bases left in between. The CDR3 contains 17 residues. Germline lookup yields CDR1 SGHTA and CDR2 FQGNSA.

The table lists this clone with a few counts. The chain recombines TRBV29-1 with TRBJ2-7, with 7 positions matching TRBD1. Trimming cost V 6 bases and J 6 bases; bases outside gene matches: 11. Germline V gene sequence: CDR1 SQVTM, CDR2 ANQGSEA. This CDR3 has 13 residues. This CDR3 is CSVTGTAFTEQYF. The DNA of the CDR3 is TGCAGCGTCACCGGGACAGCGTTCACCGAGCAGTACTTC.

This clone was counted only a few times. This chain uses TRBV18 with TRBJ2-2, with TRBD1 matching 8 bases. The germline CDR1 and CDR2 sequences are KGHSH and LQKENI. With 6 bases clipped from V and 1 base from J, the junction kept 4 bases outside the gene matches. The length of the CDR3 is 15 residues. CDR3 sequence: CASSVGQGNTGELFF. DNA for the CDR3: TGTGCCAGCTCTGTCGGACAGGGGAACACCGGGGAGCTGTTTTTT.

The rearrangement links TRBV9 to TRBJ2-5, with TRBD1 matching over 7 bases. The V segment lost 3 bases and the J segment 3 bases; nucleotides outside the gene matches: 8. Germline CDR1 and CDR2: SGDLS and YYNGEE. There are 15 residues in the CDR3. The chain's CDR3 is CASSERQGEKETQYF. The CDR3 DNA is TGTGCCAGCAGCGAGAGACAGGGTGAAAAAGAGACCCAGTACTTC.

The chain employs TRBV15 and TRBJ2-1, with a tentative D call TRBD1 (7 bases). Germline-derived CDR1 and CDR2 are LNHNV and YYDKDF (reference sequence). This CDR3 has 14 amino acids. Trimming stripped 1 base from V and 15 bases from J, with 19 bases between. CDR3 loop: CATSRARDSFSLFF. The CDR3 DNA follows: TGTGCCACCAGCAGAGCGCGGGACAGCTTTTCACTGTTCTTC.

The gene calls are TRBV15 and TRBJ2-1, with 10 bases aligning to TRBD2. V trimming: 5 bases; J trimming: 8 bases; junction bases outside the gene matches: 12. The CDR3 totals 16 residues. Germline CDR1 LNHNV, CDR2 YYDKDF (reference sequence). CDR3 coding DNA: TGTGCCACCAGCGTCAGACTAGCGGGCAGGGGCCATGAGCAGTTCTTC. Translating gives CATSVRLAGRGHEQFF. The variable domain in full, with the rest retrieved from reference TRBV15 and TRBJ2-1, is DAMVIQNPRYQVTQFGKPVTLSCSQTLNHNVMYWYQQKSSQAPKLLFHYYDKDFNNEADTPDNFQSRRPNTSFCFLDIRSPGLGDTAMYLCATSVRLAGRGHEQFFGPGTRLTVL.

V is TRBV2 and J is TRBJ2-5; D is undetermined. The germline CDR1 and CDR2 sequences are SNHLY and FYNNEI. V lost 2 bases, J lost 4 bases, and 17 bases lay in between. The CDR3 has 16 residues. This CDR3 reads CASSEIPAPPGETQYF. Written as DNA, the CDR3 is TGTGCCAGCAGTGAAATTCCGGCACCGCCGGGAGAGACCCAGTACTTC.

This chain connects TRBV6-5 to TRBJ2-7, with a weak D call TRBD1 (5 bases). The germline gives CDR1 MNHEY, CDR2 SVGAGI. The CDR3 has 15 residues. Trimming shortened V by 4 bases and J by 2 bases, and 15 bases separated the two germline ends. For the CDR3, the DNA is TGTGCCAGCAGTTCACAGGCATCAACTGCCTACGAGCAGTACTTC. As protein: CASSSQASTAYEQYF.

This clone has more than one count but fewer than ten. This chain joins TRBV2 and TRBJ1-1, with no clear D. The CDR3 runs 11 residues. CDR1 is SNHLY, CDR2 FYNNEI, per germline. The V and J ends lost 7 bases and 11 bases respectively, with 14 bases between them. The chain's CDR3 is CASKESSTAFF. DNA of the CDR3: TGTGCCAGCAAAGAGTCCTCAACGGCTTTCTTT.